Below, 30 T cell receptor beta chains from the same sample are listed, as sequenced in a study of T cell changes during pregnancy in multiple sclerosis. Data came from immunoSEQ multiplex PCR; TCRdb stores just in-frame clones and leaves some out. The repertoire holds some 33,000 clones, with 90% to 95% as singletons. Sample: CD8+ T cells from peripheral blood mononuclear cells, taken in the second trimester of pregnancy. These TCRs come from a female donor in good health, enrolled as a control in a pregnancy study.

J is TRBJ2-7 and V is TRBV27; 8 bases are shared with TRBD1. This CDR3 region has 17 residues. Unmatched junction bases numbered 10, after V lost 0 bases and J lost 3 bases. Germline V gene data show CDR1 as MNHEY and CDR2 as SMNVEV (reference sequence). The CDR3 loop reads CASSLSAGGGQVYEQYF. For the CDR3, the DNA is TGTGCCAGCAGTTTATCAGCAGGTGGGGGACAGGTCTACGAGCAGTACTTC.

The chain uses TRBV5-6 and TRBJ1-6; tentatively, D is TRBD1 (5 bases). The CDR3 spans 15 residues. In germline, CDR1 is SGHDT, CDR2 YYEEEE. V was clipped by 0 bases and J by 6 bases, with 10 bases between them. CDR3: CASSLGAQGNSPLHF. CDR3 nucleotides: TGTGCCAGCAGCTTGGGGGCCCAGGGTAATTCACCCCTCCACTTT.

CDR3 sequence (DNA): TGTGCCAGCAGCCCAGGGTGGGATCAGCCCCAGCATTTT. Its translation: CASSPGWDQPQHF. The V call is TRBV7-2, the J call TRBJ1-5, with a possible D match to TRBD1 (5 bases). Per the germline V gene, CDR1 is SGHTA and CDR2 is FQGNSA. The CDR3 runs to 13 residues. The ends were cut back, 5 bases at V and 5 bases at J, with 10 bases in the middle.

V is TRBV18 and J is TRBJ1-2; the match to TRBD1 covers 10 bases. Trimming at V came to 6 bases and at J to 6 bases, leaving 1 base not matched to a gene. CDR1 and CDR2 (germline): KGHSH, LQKENI. The CDR3 sequence is 12 residues long. The CDR3 DNA reads TGTGCCAGCTCGGGGACAGGGGATGGCTACACCTTC. Translating it yields CASSGTGDGYTF.

The rearrangement joins TRBV7-2 to TRBJ2-7; TRBD2 matches 8 bases. This CDR3 region has 17 residues. Germline V gene lookup returns CDR1 SGHTA and CDR2 FQGNSA. V trimming: 4 bases; J trimming: 3 bases; junction bases outside the gene matches: 14. In nucleotides, the CDR3 is TGTGCCAGCAGCTCACTTAGCGGGGCCAAGGACTTCTACGAGCAGTACTTC. Translating gives CASSSLSGAKDFYEQYF.

The chain combines TRBV6-1 with TRBJ2-7; D not certain. V was clipped by 1 base and J by 6 bases, with 10 bases between them. Germline V gives CDR1 MNHNS, CDR2 SASEGT. The CDR3 runs to 13 residues. The CDR3 DNA reads as TGTGCCAGCAGTGAAGATTACAGAATCGAGCAGTACTTC. Translated, it gives CASSEDYRIEQYF.

The chain recombines TRBV7-2 with TRBJ2-7, with 9 bases that match TRBD1. The CDR3 runs 14 residues. Germline V gene lookup returns CDR1 SGHTA and CDR2 FQGNSA. With V trimmed by 5 bases and J by 6 bases, 8 bases remained unmatched. Here the CDR3 reads CASSPRDREPEQYF. CDR3 DNA sequence: TGTGCCAGCAGCCCCCGGGACAGGGAACCCGAGCAGTACTTC.

This clone was detected only a few times. The J gene is TRBJ1-1, the V gene TRBV30, with 7 bases matching TRBD1. Germline V lookup: CDR1 GTSNPN, CDR2 SVGIG (reference sequence). This CDR3 has 15 residues. J was trimmed by 1 base and V by 0 bases; bases with no gene match: 5. The CDR3 loop reads CAWSVLGTANTEAFF. The CDR3 bases are TGTGCCTGGAGTGTGCTGGGGACAGCGAACACTGAAGCTTTCTTT.

CDR3 bases: TGCGCCAGCAGCCAAGGCCAGACAGAGGCCTATGGCTACACCTTC. It encodes CASSQGQTEAYGYTF. The chain recombines TRBV4-3 with TRBJ1-2; D might be TRBD1 (5 bases). V lost 1 base, J lost 4 bases, and 13 bases lay in between. Germline V lookup: CDR1 LGHNA, CDR2 YSLEER. There are 15 residues in the CDR3.

The J gene is TRBJ1-2, the V gene TRBV30, with 7 bases aligning to TRBD1. V lost 2 bases to trimming and J lost 6 bases; unmatched junction nucleotides: 12. The germline V gene has CDR1 GTSNPN and CDR2 SVGIG (reference sequence). This CDR3 spans 15 amino acids. As DNA, the CDR3 is TGTGCCTGGAGTAGGGACAGTCCCATAGAGGATGGCTACACCTTC. Protein sequence: CAWSRDSPIEDGYTF.

The rearrangement joins TRBV15 to TRBJ1-1; D might be TRBD1 (5 bases). Germline V gene data show CDR1 as LNHNV and CDR2 as YYDKDF (reference sequence). This CDR3 has 14 residues. V lost 1 base and J lost 10, with 16 bases in between. The CDR3 DNA is TGTGCCACCAGCAGAGGGGGGGGTGTTAGAGGAGCTTTCTTT. Its translation is CATSRGGGVRGAFF.

This chain connects TRBV11-3 to TRBJ2-7, with 9 nucleotides matching TRBD2. Germline CDR1 reads SGHNT; CDR2 reads YENEEA. This CDR3 is built from 15 residues. J lost 6 bases, V lost 0 bases, and 6 bases had no gene match. CDR3 amino acids: CASSLDGGGAREQYF. The CDR3 DNA sequence: TGTGCCAGCAGCTTAGATGGCGGGGGGGCCCGCGAGCAGTACTTC.

The V and J genes are TRBV4-1 and TRBJ2-7; D remains ambiguous. The germline gives CDR1 MGHRA, CDR2 YSYEKL. Between the trimmed V and J ends, which lost 0 bases and 2 bases, there was a span of 11 bases. This CDR3 has 15 amino acids. CDR3 nucleotide sequence: TGCGCCAGCAGCCAAGAACTACGCGGAACCTACGAGCAGTACTTC. Encoded protein: CASSQELRGTYEQYF.

The CDR3 DNA sequence: TGTGCCAGCAGCCATGGGGACAGGGTATCTCCTGGAAACACCATATATTTT. Protein sequence: CASSHGDRVSPGNTIYF. V gene TRBV7-9 combines with J gene TRBJ1-3; 9 nucleotides agree with TRBD1. V shed 5 bases, J shed 2 bases, and the junction held 10 bases outside the gene matches. Germline values: CDR1 SEHNR, CDR2 FQNEAQ (reference sequence). CDR3 size: 17 residues.

J is TRBJ1-1 and V is TRBV9; D not resolved. V was cut by 1 base and J by 5 bases, with 6 bases left in between. The CDR3 length is 12 residues. Germline CDR1 and CDR2: SGDLS and YYNGEE. CDR3 in amino acids: CASSVPGTEAFF. The CDR3 region has the DNA TGTGCCAGCAGCGTACCGGGGACTGAAGCTTTCTTT.

The chain uses TRBV7-2 and TRBJ2-5; 8 bases are shared with TRBD2. Per the germline V gene, CDR1 is SGHTA and CDR2 is FQGNSA. With V trimmed by 4 bases and J by 1 base, 2 bases remained unmatched. The CDR3 length is 14 residues. CDR3 coding DNA: TGTGCCAGCAGCTCAGGACTAGCCCAAGAGACCCAGTACTTC. Translation gives CASSSGLAQETQYF.

This rearrangement joins TRBV7-3 to TRBJ2-1; 12 positions match TRBD2. The germline V gene has CDR1 SGHTA and CDR2 FQGTGA. V shed 2 bases, J shed 6 bases, and the junction held 8 bases outside the gene matches. This CDR3 has 17 residues. The CDR3 region has the DNA TGTGCCAGCAGCTTATTGTCTAGCGGGGGGGCGGGCAATGAGCAGTTCTTC. Its protein is CASSLLSSGGAGNEQFF.

V is TRBV13 and J is TRBJ2-5; TRBD2 agrees at 7 bases. This CDR3 has 14 amino acids. The junction had 7 bases not matched to a gene; V was cut back by 5 bases and J by 4 bases. The germline gives CDR1 PRHDT, CDR2 FYEKMQ (reference sequence). CDR3 sequence: CASSGGGVGETQYF. The CDR3 DNA sequence: TGTGCCAGCAGCGGCGGGGGAGTGGGAGAGACCCAGTACTTC.

The chain links TRBV10-3 to TRBJ1-2; 7 bases match TRBD1. This CDR3 comprises 14 residues. V trimming: 6 bases; J trimming: 2 bases; junction bases outside the gene matches: 6. Per the germline V gene, CDR1 is ENHRY and CDR2 is SYGVKD. CDR3 amino acids: CAIRPGTENYGYTF. The CDR3 nucleotides are TGTGCCATCAGACCCGGGACAGAGAACTATGGCTACACCTTC.

The V call is TRBV9, the J call TRBJ1-2; 8 bases agree with TRBD1. Germline V CDR1 and CDR2: SGDLS, YYNGEE. Unmatched junction bases numbered 5, after V lost 3 bases and J lost 1 base. The CDR3 spans 15 residues. CDR3 bases: TGTGCCAGCAGCGGAGACAGGGGAGGTAACTATGGCTACACCTTC. It specifies CASSGDRGGNYGYTF.

The CDR3 coding sequence is TGTGCCAGCTCAGTATACCGGGACAGGGGGCCTGGCGAGCAGTACTTC. As protein: CASSVYRDRGPGEQYF. The rearrangement joins TRBV18 to TRBJ2-7, with 12 positions matching TRBD1. The junction had 11 bases not matched to a gene; V was cut back by 5 bases and J by 6 bases. The CDR3 has 16 residues. Germline lookup yields CDR1 KGHSH and CDR2 LQKENI.

This chain joins TRBV27 and TRBJ2-2; no clear D gene. The germline CDR1 and CDR2 sequences are MNHEY and SMNVEV (reference sequence). This CDR3 contains 13 residues. V was shortened by 8 bases and J by 0 bases, with 7 bases between the two germline ends. The CDR3 DNA follows: TGTGCCAGCGGGCTAACGAACACCGGGGAGCTGTTTTTT. Its protein is CASGLTNTGELFF.

The rearrangement joins TRBV4-3 to TRBJ1-1; D is undetermined. The germline gives CDR1 LGHNA, CDR2 YSLEER. Trimming stripped 1 base from V and 1 base from J, with 10 bases between. The CDR3 covers 15 residues. The CDR3 spells CASSQATPENTEAFF. The CDR3 bases are TGCGCCAGCAGCCAAGCGACACCGGAGAACACTGAAGCTTTCTTT.

The J gene is TRBJ2-7, the V gene TRBV5-6; tentatively, D is TRBD1 (7 bases). With 4 bases removed from V and 6 bases from J, the gap between germline ends came to 20 bases. CDR1 is SGHDT, CDR2 YYEEEE, per germline. The CDR3 spans 15 residues. The CDR3 loop is CASSLEGRGWSEQYF. In DNA form, the CDR3 reads TGTGCCAGCAGCCTGGAGGGCAGGGGGTGGTCCGAGCAGTACTTC.

The genes are TRBV4-3 and TRBJ2-2, with 9 positions matching TRBD1. Germline V gives CDR1 LGHNA, CDR2 YSLEER. CDR3 length: 17 residues. The V segment lost 3 bases and the J segment 5 bases; nucleotides outside the gene matches: 10. CDR3 sequence (DNA): TGCGCCAGCAGCCACCGGACAGGGGAGTATGGTACCGGGGAGCTGTTTTTT. It specifies CASSHRTGEYGTGELFF.

The gene calls are TRBV10-3 and TRBJ2-7, with 7 positions matching TRBD1. Trimming cost V 6 bases and J 7 bases; bases outside gene matches: 15. This CDR3 contains 15 residues. Germline-derived CDR1 and CDR2 are ENHRY and SYGVKD. The CDR3, as DNA: TGTGCCATCAGCGGGGACAGAGGTCTGACGGAAGAGCAGTACTTC. It translates to CAISGDRGLTEEQYF.

This chain links TRBV4-3 with TRBJ1-3, with 8 bases fitting TRBD1. Trimming removed 2 bases from V and 2 bases from J; junction bases left unmatched: 2. The CDR3 is 15 residues long. Per germline, CDR1 LGHNA and CDR2 YSLEER. The CDR3 is CASSQSQGAGNTIYF. The CDR3 DNA reads as TGCGCCAGCAGCCAATCACAGGGGGCTGGAAACACCATATATTTT.

This chain joins TRBV7-9 and TRBJ1-4; 10 nucleotides align to TRBD1. The CDR3 contains 15 residues. V shed 5 bases and J 8 bases; nucleotides not matched to a gene: 8. Germline CDR1 and CDR2: SEHNR and FQNEAQ (reference sequence). The CDR3 DNA is TGTGCCAGCAGCCCTAGACAGGGGGCGCGAGAAAAACTGTTTTTT. The encoded protein is CASSPRQGAREKLFF.

The chain links TRBV9 to TRBJ2-1; 8 bases match TRBD2. V trimming: 0 bases; J trimming: 5 bases; junction bases outside the gene matches: 4. The germline V gene encodes CDR1 SGDLS and CDR2 YYNGEE. The CDR3 is 15 residues long. The CDR3 reads CASSVDGGGNNEQFF. Here the CDR3 DNA reads TGTGCCAGCAGCGTAGACGGGGGGGGTAACAATGAGCAGTTCTTC.

This chain joins TRBV2 and TRBJ2-2, with 10 bases that match TRBD1. Germline V gene sequence: CDR1 SNHLY, CDR2 FYNNEI. The ends lost 8 bases at V and 0 bases at J; junction bases unmatched: 6. The CDR3 has 16 amino acids. This CDR3 reads CASLPDRGANTGELFF. CDR3 nucleotides: TGTGCCAGCCTCCCGGACAGGGGGGCGAACACCGGGGAGCTGTTTTTT.